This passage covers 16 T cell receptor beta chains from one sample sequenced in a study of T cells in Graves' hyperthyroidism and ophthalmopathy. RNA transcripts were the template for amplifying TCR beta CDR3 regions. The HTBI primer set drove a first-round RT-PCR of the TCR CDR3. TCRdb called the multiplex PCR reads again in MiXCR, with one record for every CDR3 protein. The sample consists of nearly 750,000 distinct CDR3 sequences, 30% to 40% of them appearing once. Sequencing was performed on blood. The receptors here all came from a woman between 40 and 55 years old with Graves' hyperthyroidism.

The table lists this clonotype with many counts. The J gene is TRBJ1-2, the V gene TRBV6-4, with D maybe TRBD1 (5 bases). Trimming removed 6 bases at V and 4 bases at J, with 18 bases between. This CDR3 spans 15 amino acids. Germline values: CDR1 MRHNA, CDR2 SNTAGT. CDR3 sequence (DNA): TGTGCCAGCAGGAGGGACGTCGTCACCCCCTATGGCTACACCTTC. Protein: CASRRDVVTPYGYTF.

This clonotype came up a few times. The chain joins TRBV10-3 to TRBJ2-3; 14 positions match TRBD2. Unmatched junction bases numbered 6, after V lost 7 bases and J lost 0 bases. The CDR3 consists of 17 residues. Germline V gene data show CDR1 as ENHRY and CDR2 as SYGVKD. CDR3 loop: CAITSGLAGASTDTQYF. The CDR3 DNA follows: TGTGCCATCACATCGGGACTAGCGGGGGCCAGCACAGATACGCAGTATTTT.

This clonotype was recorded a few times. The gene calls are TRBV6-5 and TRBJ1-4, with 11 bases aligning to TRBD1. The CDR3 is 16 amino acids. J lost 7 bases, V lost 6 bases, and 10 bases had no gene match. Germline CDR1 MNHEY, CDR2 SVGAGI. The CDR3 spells CASRSDRGHSGEKLFF. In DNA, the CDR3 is TGTGCCAGCAGATCGGACAGGGGGCATTCGGGTGAAAAACTGTTTTTT.

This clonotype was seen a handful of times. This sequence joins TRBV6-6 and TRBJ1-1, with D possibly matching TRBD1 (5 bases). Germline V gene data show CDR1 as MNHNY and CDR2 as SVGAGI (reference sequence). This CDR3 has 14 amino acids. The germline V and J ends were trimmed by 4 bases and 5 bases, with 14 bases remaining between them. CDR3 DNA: TGTGCCAGCAGTTCCGAATCGGGGGAAACTGAAGCTTTCTTT. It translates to CASSSESGETEAFF.

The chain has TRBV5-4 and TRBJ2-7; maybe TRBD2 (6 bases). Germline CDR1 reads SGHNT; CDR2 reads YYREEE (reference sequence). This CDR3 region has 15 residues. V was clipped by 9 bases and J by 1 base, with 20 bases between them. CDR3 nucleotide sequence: TGTGCCAACAGTGTAAAGGGCCGGGAGTCCTACGAGCAGTACTTC. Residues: CANSVKGRESYEQYF.

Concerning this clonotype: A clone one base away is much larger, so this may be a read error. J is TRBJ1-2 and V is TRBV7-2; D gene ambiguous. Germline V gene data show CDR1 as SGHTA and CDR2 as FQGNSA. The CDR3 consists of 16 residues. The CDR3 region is CASSKKIAGFYYGCTF. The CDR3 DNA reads TGTGCCAGCAGCAAAAAGATCGCCGGGTTCTACTATGGCTGCACCTTC.

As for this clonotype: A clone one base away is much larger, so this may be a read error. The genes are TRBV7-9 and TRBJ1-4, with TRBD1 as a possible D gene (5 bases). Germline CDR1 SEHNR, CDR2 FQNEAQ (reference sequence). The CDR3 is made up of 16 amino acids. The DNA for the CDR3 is TGTGCCAGCAGCCCACCTCGGGACTCTGGGGATGAAAAACTGGTTTTT. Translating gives CASSPPRDSGDEKLVF.

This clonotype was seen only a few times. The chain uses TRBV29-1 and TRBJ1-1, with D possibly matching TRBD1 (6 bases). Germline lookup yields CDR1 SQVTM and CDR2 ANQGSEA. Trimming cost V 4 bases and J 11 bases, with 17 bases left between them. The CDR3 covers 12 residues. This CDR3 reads CSVGDSGHRAFF. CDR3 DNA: TGCAGCGTTGGGGATTCGGGACACCGGGCTTTCTTT.

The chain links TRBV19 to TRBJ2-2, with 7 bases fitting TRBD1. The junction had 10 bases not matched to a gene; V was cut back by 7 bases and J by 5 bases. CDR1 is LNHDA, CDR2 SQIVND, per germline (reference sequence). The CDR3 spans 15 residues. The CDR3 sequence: CASNVVTGSTGELFF. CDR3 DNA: TGTGCCAGTAATGTAGTGACAGGGAGTACCGGGGAGCTGTTTTTT.

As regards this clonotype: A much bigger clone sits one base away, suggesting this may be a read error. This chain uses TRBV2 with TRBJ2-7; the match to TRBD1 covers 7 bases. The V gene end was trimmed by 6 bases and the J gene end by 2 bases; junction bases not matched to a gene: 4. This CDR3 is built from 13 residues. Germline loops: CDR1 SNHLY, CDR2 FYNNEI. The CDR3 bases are TGTGCCAGCAGCGAACAGGGGACCTACGAGCAGTACTTC. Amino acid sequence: CASSEQGTYEQYF.

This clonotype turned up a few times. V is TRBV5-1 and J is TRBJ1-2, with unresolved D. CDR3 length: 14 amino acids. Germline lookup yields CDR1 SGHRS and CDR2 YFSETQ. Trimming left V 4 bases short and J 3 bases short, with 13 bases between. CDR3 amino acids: CASSQEGSYYGYTF. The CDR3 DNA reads TGCGCCAGCAGCCAAGAAGGCAGCTACTATGGCTACACCTTC.

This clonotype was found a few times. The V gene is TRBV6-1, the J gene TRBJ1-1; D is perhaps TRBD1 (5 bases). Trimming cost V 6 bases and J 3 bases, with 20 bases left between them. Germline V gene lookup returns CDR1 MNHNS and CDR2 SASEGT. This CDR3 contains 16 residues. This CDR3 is CASREMLWQGDTEAFF. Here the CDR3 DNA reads TGTGCCAGCAGGGAAATGCTCTGGCAGGGCGACACTGAAGCTTTCTTT.

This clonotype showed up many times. This CDR3 is CASRTASTNEKLFF. The CDR3 DNA reads as TGTGCCAGCAGAACGGCCTCAACTAATGAAAAACTGTTTTTT. The J gene is TRBJ1-4, the V gene TRBV12-3 or TRBV12-4; D is ambiguous. The V end was cut by 6 bases, the J end by 0 bases, with 8 bases between. This CDR3 contains 14 residues.

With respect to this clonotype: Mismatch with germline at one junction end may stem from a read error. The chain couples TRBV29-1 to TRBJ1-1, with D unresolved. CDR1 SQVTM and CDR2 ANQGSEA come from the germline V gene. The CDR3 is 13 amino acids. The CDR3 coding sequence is TGCAGCTTGGACCCAAGGTGGAACACTGAGGCTTTCTTT. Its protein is CSLDPRWNTEAFF. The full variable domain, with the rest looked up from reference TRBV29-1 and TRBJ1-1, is SAVISQKPSRDICQRGTSLTIQCQVDSQVTMMFWYRQQPGQSLTLIATANQGSEATYESGFVIDKFPISRPNLTFSTLTVSNMSPEDSSIYLCSLDPRWNTEAFFGQGTRLTVV.

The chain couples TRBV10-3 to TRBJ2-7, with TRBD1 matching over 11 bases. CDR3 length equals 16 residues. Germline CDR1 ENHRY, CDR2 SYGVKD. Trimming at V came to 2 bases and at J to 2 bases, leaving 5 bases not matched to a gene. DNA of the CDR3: TGTGCCATCAGTGAGCCTGGGACAGGGGGGACCTACGAGCAGTACTTC. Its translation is CAISEPGTGGTYEQYF.

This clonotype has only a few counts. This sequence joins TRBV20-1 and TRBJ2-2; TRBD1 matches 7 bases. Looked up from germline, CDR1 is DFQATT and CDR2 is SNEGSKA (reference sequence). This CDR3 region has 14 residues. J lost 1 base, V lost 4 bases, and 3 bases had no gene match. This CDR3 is CSATDRENTGELFF. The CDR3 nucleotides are TGCAGTGCTACAGACAGGGAGAACACCGGGGAGCTGTTTTTT.